These T cell receptor beta chains were read from a single sample in a study of response to subunit inactivated influenza vaccine. MiXCR, applied by TCRdb to the RT-PCR reads, yields one record per CDR3 protein. The repertoire holds more than 550,000 distinct CDR3 sequences, with approximately 12% as singletons. The input for sequencing was PBMCs from blood, taken on the day of vaccination. The source of these receptors is a man between 45 and 60 years old who received an inactivated influenza vaccine. Both conserved end residues are part of each CDR3. Each record gives: D gene, clone size, V gene, J gene, CDR3 length, CDR3 DNA, CDR3 protein. D genes are given only for firm matches. For some rows the clone size is stated as once, few or many, or as a class when expanded; others skip it.

NA	NA	TRBV6-2/TRBV6-3	TRBJ2-1	15	TGTGCCAGCAGTTACGCAGGACCCCCCTACAATGAGCAGTTCTTC	CASSYAGPPYNEQFF
NA	NA	TRBV5-1	TRBJ2-1	17	TGCGCCAGCAGCTTACGACGGATTTCGGGTGGATTGAATGAGCAGTTCTTC	CASSLRRISGGLNEQFF
TRBD2	few	TRBV4-2	TRBJ2-7	16	TGTGCCAGCAGCCAACTCGGACTAGCGGGCTTCTACGAGCAGTACTTC	CASSQLGLAGFYEQYF
TRBD1	NA	TRBV28	TRBJ1-1	15	TGTGCCAGCAGCCCGGGACAGGGGATGTACACTGAAGCTTTCTTT	CASSPGQGMYTEAFF
TRBD2	few	TRBV7-2	TRBJ2-1	18	TGTGCCAGCAGCTTACCACTAGCGGGAGGGCGGATATACAATGAGCAGTTCTTC	CASSLPLAGGRIYNEQFF
NA	many	TRBV5-1	TRBJ2-7	13	TGCGCCAGCAGCTTGGGAGTCGATTACGAGCAGTACTTC	CASSLGVDYEQYF
NA	few	TRBV10-3	TRBJ2-1	15	TGTGCCACCCAGCAGGCAACTAGCTCCTACAATGAGCAGTTCTTC	CATQQATSSYNEQFF
NA	NA	TRBV19	TRBJ2-7	13	TGTGCCAGTAGTCCGGGACCCCTCGGTGAGCAGTACTTC	CASSPGPLGEQYF
NA	few	TRBV29-1	TRBJ2-5	14	TGCAGCGTTGAGTTTACAGGGCTCCTGGAGACCCAGTACTTC	CSVEFTGLLETQYF
NA	many	TRBV7-8	TRBJ2-2	16	TGTGCCAGCAGCTTTTCGGGACGGGGGAACACCGGGGAGCTGTTTTTT	CASSFSGRGNTGELFF
NA	NA	TRBV28	TRBJ2-7	13	TGTGCCAGCAGTCGGGGGACTTTCTACGAGCAGTACTTC	CASSRGTFYEQYF
TRBD1	few	TRBV10-3	TRBJ1-2	16	TGTGCCATCAGTGAGGCCTCCGGGACAGGCGCCTATGGCTACACCTTC	CAISEASGTGAYGYTF
NA	NA	TRBV4-3	TRBJ2-1	15	TGCGCCAGCACCCATACCGTTGGCTCCTACAATGAGCAGTTCTTC	CASTHTVGSYNEQFF
NA	NA	TRBV4-3	TRBJ2-7	13	TGCGCCAGCAGCCAAGAATCAACCAGCGAGCAGTACTTC	CASSQESTSEQYF
NA	NA	TRBV6-2/TRBV6-3	TRBJ1-2	13	TGTGCCAGCAGCCCTACCTCGAACTATGGCTACACCTTC	CASSPTSNYGYTF
TRBD2	NA	TRBV2	TRBJ2-3	17	TGTGCCAGCAGTGAAACCGGACTAGCGGGAGACACAGATACGCAGTATTTT	CASSETGLAGDTDTQYF
TRBD1	many	TRBV6-5	TRBJ2-2	16	TGTGCCAGCAATTTTGGACAGGGAGTTAGGACCGGGGAGCTGTTTTTT	CASNFGQGVRTGELFF
TRBD2	few	TRBV7-6	TRBJ2-1	17	TGTGCCAGCAGCTTAAGCTCCGCGGGAGGTTCATACAATGAGCAGTTCTTC	CASSLSSAGGSYNEQFF
TRBD2	NA	TRBV6-2/TRBV6-3	TRBJ2-1	13	TGTGCCAGCAGCCCGCGGACTAGCGGGTTACAGTTCTTC	CASSPRTSGLQFF
NA	NA	TRBV10-3	TRBJ1-2	13	TGTGCCATCAAACGGCTCAGTGACTATGGCTACACCTTC	CAIKRLSDYGYTF
TRBD1	NA	TRBV4-3	TRBJ1-2	16	TGCGCCAGCAGCCTCTCCTCGGCGGGGACAGGAAACCCCTACACCTTC	CASSLSSAGTGNPYTF
TRBD2	NA	TRBV11-2	TRBJ2-1	16	TGTGCCAGCAGCACCGGGACTAGCGGGGGCCTCAATGAGCAGTTCTTC	CASSTGTSGGLNEQFF
NA	few	TRBV4-3	TRBJ2-7	13	TGCGCCAGCAGCCAAGATCGGATTTACGAGCAGTACTTC	CASSQDRIYEQYF
TRBD2	many	TRBV12-3/TRBV12-4	TRBJ2-1	16	TGTGCCAGCACCCAAACGGCGGGGGGCCAGGTCAATGAGCAGTTCTTC	CASTQTAGGQVNEQFF
TRBD1	few	TRBV2	TRBJ1-3	16	TGTGCCAGCAGCTTCCAGGGGGCTTCCGGTGGAAACACCATATATTTT	CASSFQGASGGNTIYF
NA	few	TRBV20-1	TRBJ2-1	14	TGCAGTGCTAGAGACTTGGACAGCGACAATGAGCAGTTCTTC	CSARDLDSDNEQFF
TRBD1	NA	TRBV11-2	TRBJ2-6	18	TGTGCCAGCAGCTTTTGGGAGACAGGGCGCTCTGGGGCCAACGTCCTGACTTTC	CASSFWETGRSGANVLTF
NA	NA	TRBV5-5	TRBJ1-1	14	TGTGCCAGCAGCCCGAACAGGAGGAACACTGAAGCTTTCTTT	CASSPNRRNTEAFF
NA	NA	TRBV24-1	TRBJ2-3	13	TGTGCCACCAGTGATCTGGGGGAATTTACGCAGTATTTT	CATSDLGEFTQYF
TRBD2	NA	TRBV5-1	TRBJ2-1	15	TGCGCCAGCAGCTTGGGACGGGAGGGCCTTGATGAGCAGTTCTTC	CASSLGREGLDEQFF
NA	many	TRBV29-1	TRBJ2-5	12	TGCAGCGTTGATTTGACATCTGAGACCCAGTACTTC	CSVDLTSETQYF
NA	few	TRBV4-2	TRBJ1-1	15	TGTGCCAGCAGCCCTTCCCGGGGAGAGAACACTGAAGCTTTCTTT	CASSPSRGENTEAFF